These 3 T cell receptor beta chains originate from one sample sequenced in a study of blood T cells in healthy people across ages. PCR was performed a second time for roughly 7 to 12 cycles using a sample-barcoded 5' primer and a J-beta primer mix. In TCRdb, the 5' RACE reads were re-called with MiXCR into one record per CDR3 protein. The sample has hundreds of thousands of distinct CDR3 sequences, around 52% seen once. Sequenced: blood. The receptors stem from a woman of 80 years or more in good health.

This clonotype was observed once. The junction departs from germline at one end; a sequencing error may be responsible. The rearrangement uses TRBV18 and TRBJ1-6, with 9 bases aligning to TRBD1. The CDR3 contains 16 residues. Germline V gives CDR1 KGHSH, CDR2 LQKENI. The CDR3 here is CASSPITGQGNSPPHF. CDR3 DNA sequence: TGTGCCAGCTCACCAATAACGGGACAGGGAAATTCACCCCCCCACTTT.

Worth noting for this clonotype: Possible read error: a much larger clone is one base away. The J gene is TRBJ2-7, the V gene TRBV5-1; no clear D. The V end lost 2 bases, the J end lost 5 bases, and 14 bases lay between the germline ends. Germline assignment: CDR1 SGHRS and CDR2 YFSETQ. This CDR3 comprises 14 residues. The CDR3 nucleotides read TGCGCCAGCAGCTTCGGACCAGCCCAGGACGAGCAGTACTTC. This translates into CASSFGPAQDEQYF.

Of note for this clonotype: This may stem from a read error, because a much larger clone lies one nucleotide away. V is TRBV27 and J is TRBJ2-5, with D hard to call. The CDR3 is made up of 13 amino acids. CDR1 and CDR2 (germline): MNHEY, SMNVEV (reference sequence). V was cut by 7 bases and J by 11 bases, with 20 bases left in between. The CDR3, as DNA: TGTGCCAGCACCCAGCCGGGTCGCAATGAGCAGTACTTC. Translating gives CASTQPGRNEQYF.